The 14 T cell receptor beta chains in this list originate from one sample, sequenced in a study of cytomegalovirus exposure and HLA in healthy donors. Sequenced by immunoSEQ multiplex PCR; TCRdb stores in-frame clones only, minus some. There are 89,000 or so clones in the sample; approximately 95% occur only once, and approximately 1% lies in the top ten. Sequenced material: PBMCs. Every receptor here comes from a woman under 40 in good health and CMV-seropositive.

This chain connects TRBV15 to TRBJ2-5; a weak D match, TRBD1 (5 bases). This CDR3 is built from 14 residues. CDR1 and CDR2 (germline): LNHNV, YYDKDF (reference sequence). Trimming removed 1 base at V and 5 bases at J, with 11 bases between. The CDR3 sequence: CATSRVPGAETQYF. As DNA, the CDR3 is TGTGCCACCAGCAGAGTTCCTGGGGCCGAGACCCAGTACTTC.

The chain carries TRBV5-4 and TRBJ2-7; 12 bases agree with TRBD2. Germline lookup yields CDR1 SGHNT and CDR2 YYREEE (reference sequence). Trimming at V came to 4 bases and at J to 1 base, leaving 3 bases not matched to a gene. The CDR3 length is 15 residues. CDR3 amino acids: CASSTGLAGSYEQYF. CDR3 coding DNA: TGTGCCAGCAGCACAGGACTAGCGGGGTCCTACGAGCAGTACTTC.

The J gene is TRBJ2-3, the V gene TRBV18, with D possibly TRBD2 on 6 matching bases. There are 13 residues in the CDR3. The germline V and J ends were trimmed by 3 bases and 15 bases, with 19 bases remaining between them. The germline V gene has CDR1 KGHSH and CDR2 LQKENI. For the CDR3, the DNA is TGTGCCAGCTCACCGACCGGGACTTTAGCAATCTATTTT. This translates into CASSPTGTLAIYF.

This clone was observed once. The chain employs TRBV29-1 and TRBJ1-1; 9 bases line up with TRBD1. Trimming removed 3 bases from V and 6 bases from J; junction bases left unmatched: 14. Germline lookup yields CDR1 SQVTM and CDR2 ANQGSEA. There are 16 residues in the CDR3. The CDR3 DNA reads TGCAGCGTTGATTTTCTAATGGGACAGGGATCTGCTGAAGCTTTCTTT. This sequence encodes CSVDFLMGQGSAEAFF.

The chain has TRBV5-1 and TRBJ1-5, with D perhaps matching TRBD1 (5 bases). Trimming removed 0 bases at V and 7 bases at J, with 8 bases between. The length of the CDR3 is 13 residues. Germline V gene sequence: CDR1 SGHRS, CDR2 YFSETQ. The chain's CDR3 is CASSLGREQPQHF. The CDR3 DNA sequence: TGCGCCAGCAGCTTGGGCAGGGAACAGCCCCAGCATTTT.

The DNA of the CDR3 is TGTGCCACCAGCAGAGATGACAGGGCGATGGGGGCCAACGTCCTGACTTTC. Translation gives CATSRDDRAMGANVLTF. V and J are TRBV15 and TRBJ2-6; 7 bases align to TRBD1. V shed 0 bases, J shed 4 bases, and the junction held 6 bases outside the gene matches. Germline loops: CDR1 LNHNV, CDR2 YYDKDF (reference sequence). This CDR3 region has 17 residues.

The rearrangement joins TRBV25-1 to TRBJ1-2; possibly TRBD1 for D (5 bases). The CDR3 totals 15 residues. CDR1 and CDR2 (germline): MGHDK, SYGVNS. V lost 1 base, J lost 4 bases, and 13 bases lay in between. This chain's CDR3 is CASSEWTIGFYGYTF. For the CDR3, the DNA is TGTGCCAGCAGTGAATGGACAATAGGCTTCTATGGCTACACCTTC.

The V gene is TRBV29-1, the J gene TRBJ2-3, with TRBD2 as a possible D gene (5 bases). CDR1 is SQVTM, CDR2 ANQGSEA, per germline. The CDR3 consists of 15 residues. The V end was cut by 7 bases, the J end by 2 bases, with 19 bases between. In nucleotides, the CDR3 is TGCAGCGGACTCGACTATGCCCAATACACAGATACGCAGTATTTT. Translating it yields CSGLDYAQYTDTQYF.

The chain is built from TRBV19 and TRBJ2-3, with D perhaps TRBD1 (6 bases). CDR3 length equals 16 residues. CDR1 is LNHDA, CDR2 SQIVND, per germline (reference sequence). V was shortened by 4 bases and J by 0 bases, with 14 bases between the two germline ends. This CDR3 is CASSNYRATSTDTQYF. CDR3 bases: TGTGCCAGTAGTAATTACAGGGCAACTAGCACAGATACGCAGTATTTT. The full variable domain, with the rest looked up from reference TRBV19 and TRBJ2-3, is DGGITQSPKYLFRKEGQNVTLSCEQNLNHDAMYWYRQDPGQGLRLIYYSQIVNDFQKGDIAEGYSVSREKKESFPLTVTSAQKNPTAFYLCASSNYRATSTDTQYFGPGTRLTVL.

The chain employs TRBV18 and TRBJ2-2, with D tentatively TRBD1 (6 bases). Germline V gene lookup returns CDR1 KGHSH and CDR2 LQKENI. This CDR3 region has 16 residues. Deletions cut 3 bases from V and 2 bases from J, with 13 bases between. This chain's CDR3 is CASSPGAGFNTGELFF. The DNA of the CDR3 is TGTGCCAGCTCACCGGGGGCCGGGTTTAACACCGGGGAGCTGTTTTTT.

This chain links TRBV28 with TRBJ2-1, with D tentatively TRBD2 (6 bases). V lost 3 bases and J lost 3, with 24 bases in between. Germline V gene sequence: CDR1 MDHEN, CDR2 SYDVKM. This CDR3 comprises 19 residues. The CDR3 loop is CASSFFPRRGRELYNEQFF. The CDR3, as DNA: TGTGCCAGCAGTTTTTTCCCTAGACGTGGTCGGGAGCTCTACAATGAGCAGTTCTTC.

CDR3 bases: TGTGCCAGCAGGGAGGGGGCTCTGAACACTGAAGCTTTCTTT. Encoded protein: CASREGALNTEAFF. This chain links TRBV2 with TRBJ1-1; 7 bases agree with TRBD1. V lost 6 bases and J lost 0; bases outside the gene matches: 4. The germline V gene has CDR1 SNHLY and CDR2 FYNNEI. This CDR3 spans 14 amino acids.

The chain has TRBV28 and TRBJ2-1, with 14 bases identical to TRBD2. The junction had 3 bases not matched to a gene; V was cut back by 5 bases and J by 6 bases. The CDR3 is 15 residues long. Germline CDR1 and CDR2: MDHEN and SYDVKM. CDR3 sequence reads: CASSTTSGRVNEQFF. DNA for the CDR3: TGTGCCAGCAGTACGACTAGCGGGAGGGTCAATGAGCAGTTCTTC. Full variable domain (rest looked up from reference TRBV28 and TRBJ2-1): DVKVTQSSRYLVKRTGEKVFLECVQDMDHENMFWYRQDPGLGLRLIYFSYDVKMKEKGDIPEGYSVSREKKERFSLILESASTNQTSMYLCASSTTSGRVNEQFFGPGTRLTVL.

The CDR3 is CASSLHFGQPQHF. Written as DNA, the CDR3 is TGTGCCAGCAGCTTACACTTCGGTCAGCCCCAGCATTTT. The genes are TRBV11-2 and TRBJ1-5; unclear D gene. Germline CDR1 is SGHAT and CDR2 is FQNNGV. V was trimmed by 2 bases and J by 6 bases, leaving 8 bases between them. The CDR3 spans 13 residues.